This TCR beta chain was recorded in a study of tumor-infiltrating lymphocytes in primary liver carcinoma. As for the study in general: Patients of both sexes were 30 to 69 years old. Tumors were staged T1-T3 N0M0 and measured about 4 to 11 cm across.

Note on this clonotype: Its cognate antigen is unknown.

It was from about 20-30 mg of unsorted bulk tissue that RNA and DNA were co-extracted. Total RNA (around 500 ng) served as template for TCR beta cDNA synthesis primed by a constant-region primer. TCR beta libraries came from three nested multiplex PCR rounds using slightly modified ARM-PCR. In the first two PCR rounds, TRBV1-TRBV30 forward primers were paired with a C-beta reverse primer, and each round lasted approximately 9 cycles. MiXCR was run by TCRdb on the multiplex PCR reads, yielding one entry per CDR3 protein. Of around 35,000 distinct CDR3 sequences listed, roughly 77% are singletons. Study results and caveats: Tumor-adjacent and tumor-blood pairs shared less of their repertoires than tumor region pairs shared.

This CDR3 has 18 amino acids. Trimming shortened V by 3 bases and J by 1 base, and 19 bases separated the two germline ends. Germline V CDR1 and CDR2: MGHDK, SYGVNS. The J gene is TRBJ1-5, the V gene TRBV25-1; TRBD1 is a possible D gene (5 bases). The source of this sequence is a middle-aged man with primary liver carcinoma and hepatitis B virus infection. Specimen: tumor-adjacent normal liver tissue. In nucleotides, the CDR3 is TGTGCCAGCAGTGAGGAAGTCCGGGGGTGGAAAAGCAATCAGCCCCAGCATTTT. This encodes CASSEEVRGWKSNQPQHF.